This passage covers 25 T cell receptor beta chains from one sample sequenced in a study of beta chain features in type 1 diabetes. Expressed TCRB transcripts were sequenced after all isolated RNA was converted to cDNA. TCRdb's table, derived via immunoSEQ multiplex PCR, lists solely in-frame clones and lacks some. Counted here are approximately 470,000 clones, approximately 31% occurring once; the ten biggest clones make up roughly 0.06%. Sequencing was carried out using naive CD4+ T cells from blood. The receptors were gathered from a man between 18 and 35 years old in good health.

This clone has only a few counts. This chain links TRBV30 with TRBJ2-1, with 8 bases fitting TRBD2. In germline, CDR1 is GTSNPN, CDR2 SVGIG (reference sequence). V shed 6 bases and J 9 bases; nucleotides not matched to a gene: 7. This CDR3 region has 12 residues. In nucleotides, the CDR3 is TGTGCCTGTCCTCACGGACTAGCTGAGCAGTTCTTC. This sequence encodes CACPHGLAEQFF.

This CDR3 is CAWSLGGTNQPQHF. The CDR3 DNA sequence: TGTGCCTGGAGTCTGGGGGGAACAAATCAGCCCCAGCATTTT. The gene calls are TRBV30 and TRBJ1-5, with D possibly TRBD1 on 5 matching bases. This CDR3 comprises 14 residues. From germline, CDR1 is GTSNPN and CDR2 SVGIG (reference sequence). V shed 2 bases and J shed 4 bases, with 12 bases lying between them. Based on the CDR3 plus reference TRBV30 and TRBJ1-5, the full variable domain is SQTIHQWPATLVQPVGSPLSLECTVEGTSNPNLYWYRQAAGRGLQLLFYSVGIGQISSEVPQNLSASRPQDRQFILSSKKLLLSDSGFYLCAWSLGGTNQPQHFGDGTRLSIL.

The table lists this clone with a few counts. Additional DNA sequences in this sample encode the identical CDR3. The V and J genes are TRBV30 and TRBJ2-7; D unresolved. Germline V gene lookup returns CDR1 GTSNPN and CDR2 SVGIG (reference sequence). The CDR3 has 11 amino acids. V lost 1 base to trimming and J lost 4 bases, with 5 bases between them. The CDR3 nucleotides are TGTGCCTGGAGTGAGGTTTACGAGCAGTACTTC. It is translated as CAWSEVYEQYF.

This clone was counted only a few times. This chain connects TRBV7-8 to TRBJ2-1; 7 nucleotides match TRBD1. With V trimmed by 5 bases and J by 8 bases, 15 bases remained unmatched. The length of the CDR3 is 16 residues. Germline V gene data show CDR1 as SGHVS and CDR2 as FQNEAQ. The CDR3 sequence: CASSPTGTVVFDEQFF. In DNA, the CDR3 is TGTGCCAGCAGCCCGACAGGGACAGTGGTTTTCGATGAGCAGTTCTTC.

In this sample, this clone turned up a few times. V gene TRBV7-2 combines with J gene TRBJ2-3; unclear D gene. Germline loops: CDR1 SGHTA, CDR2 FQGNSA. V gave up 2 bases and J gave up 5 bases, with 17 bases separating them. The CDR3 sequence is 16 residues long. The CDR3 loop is CASSLSSAHAGDTQYF. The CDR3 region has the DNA TGTGCCAGCAGCTTATCGTCGGCACACGCAGGAGATACGCAGTATTTT.

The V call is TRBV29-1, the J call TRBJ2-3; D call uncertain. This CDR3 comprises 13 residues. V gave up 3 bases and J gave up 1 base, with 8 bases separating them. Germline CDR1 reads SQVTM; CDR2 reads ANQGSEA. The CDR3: CSVDLMGTDTQYF. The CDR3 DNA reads TGCAGCGTTGACCTCATGGGCACAGATACGCAGTATTTT.

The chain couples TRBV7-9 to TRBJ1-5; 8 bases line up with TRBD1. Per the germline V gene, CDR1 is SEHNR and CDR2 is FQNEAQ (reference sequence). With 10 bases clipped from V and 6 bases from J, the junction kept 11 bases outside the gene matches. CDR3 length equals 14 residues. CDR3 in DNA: TGTGCCACCACAGCACAGGGGGTGTTTCAGCCCCAGCATTTT. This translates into CATTAQGVFQPQHF.

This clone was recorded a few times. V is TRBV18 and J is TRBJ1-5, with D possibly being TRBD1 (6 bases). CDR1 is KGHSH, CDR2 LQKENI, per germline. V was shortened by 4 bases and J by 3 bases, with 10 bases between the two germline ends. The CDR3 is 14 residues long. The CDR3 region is CASSLQGVNQPQHF. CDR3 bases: TGTGCCAGCTCACTACAGGGTGTCAATCAGCCCCAGCATTTT.

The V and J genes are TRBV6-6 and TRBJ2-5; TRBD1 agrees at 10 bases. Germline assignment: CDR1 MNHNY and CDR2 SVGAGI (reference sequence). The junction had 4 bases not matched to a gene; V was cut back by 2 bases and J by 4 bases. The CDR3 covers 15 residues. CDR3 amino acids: CASSYGTGDRETQYF. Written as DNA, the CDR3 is TGTGCCAGCAGTTACGGGACAGGGGACCGAGAGACCCAGTACTTC.

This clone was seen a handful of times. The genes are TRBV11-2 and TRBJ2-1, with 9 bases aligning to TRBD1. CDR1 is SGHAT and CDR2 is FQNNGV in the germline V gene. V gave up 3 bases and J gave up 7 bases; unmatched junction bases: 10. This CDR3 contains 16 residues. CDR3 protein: CASSFSGQGEGNEQFF. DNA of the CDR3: TGTGCCAGCAGCTTCTCGGGACAGGGCGAGGGGAATGAGCAGTTCTTC.

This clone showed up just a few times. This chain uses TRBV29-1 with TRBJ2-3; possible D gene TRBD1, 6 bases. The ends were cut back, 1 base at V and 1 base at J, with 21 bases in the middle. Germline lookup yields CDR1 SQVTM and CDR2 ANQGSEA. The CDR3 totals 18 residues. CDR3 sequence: CSVEGVGTPPSGTDTQYF. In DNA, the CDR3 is TGCAGCGTTGAAGGGGTCGGGACACCACCTTCTGGCACAGATACGCAGTATTTT.

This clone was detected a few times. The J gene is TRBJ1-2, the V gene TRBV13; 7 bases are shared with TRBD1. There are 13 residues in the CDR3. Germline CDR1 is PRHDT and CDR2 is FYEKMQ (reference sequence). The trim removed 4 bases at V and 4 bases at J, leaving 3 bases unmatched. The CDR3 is CASSSPGGYGYTF. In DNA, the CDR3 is TGTGCCAGCAGCTCCCCAGGGGGCTATGGCTACACCTTC. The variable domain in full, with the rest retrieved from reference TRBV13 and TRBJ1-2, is AAGVIQSPRHLIKEKRETATLKCYPIPRHDTVYWYQQGPGQDPQFLISFYEKMQSDKGSIPDRFSAQQFSDYHSELNMSSLELGDSALYFCASSSPGGYGYTFGSGTRLTVV.

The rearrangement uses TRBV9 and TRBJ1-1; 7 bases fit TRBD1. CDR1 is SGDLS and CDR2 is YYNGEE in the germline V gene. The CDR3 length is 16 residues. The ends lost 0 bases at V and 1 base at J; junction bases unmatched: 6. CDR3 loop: CASSVGLRQGNTEAFF. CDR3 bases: TGTGCCAGCAGCGTAGGCCTAAGACAGGGGAACACTGAAGCTTTCTTT.

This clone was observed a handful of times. This CDR3 is CASSIEGGDYNEQFF. CDR3 nucleotides: TGTGCCAGTAGTATCGAGGGCGGAGACTACAATGAGCAGTTCTTC. This chain links TRBV19 with TRBJ2-1; possibly TRBD2 for D (5 bases). The CDR3 covers 15 residues. Trimming took 3 bases from V and 3 from J, leaving 12 bases between them. Germline assignment: CDR1 LNHDA and CDR2 SQIVND (reference sequence).

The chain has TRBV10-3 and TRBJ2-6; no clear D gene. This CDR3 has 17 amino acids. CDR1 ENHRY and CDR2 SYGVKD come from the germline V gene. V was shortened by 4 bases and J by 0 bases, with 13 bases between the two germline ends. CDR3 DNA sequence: TGTGCCATCAGTGTAGAGGCTCCAGGCTCTGGGGCCAACGTCCTGACTTTC. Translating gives CAISVEAPGSGANVLTF.

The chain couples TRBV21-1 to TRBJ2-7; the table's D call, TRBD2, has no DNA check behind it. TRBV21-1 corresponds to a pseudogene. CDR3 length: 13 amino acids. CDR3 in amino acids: CASSKTPYYEQYF. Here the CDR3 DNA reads TGTGCCAGCAGCAAAACTCCTTACTACGAGCAGTACTTC.

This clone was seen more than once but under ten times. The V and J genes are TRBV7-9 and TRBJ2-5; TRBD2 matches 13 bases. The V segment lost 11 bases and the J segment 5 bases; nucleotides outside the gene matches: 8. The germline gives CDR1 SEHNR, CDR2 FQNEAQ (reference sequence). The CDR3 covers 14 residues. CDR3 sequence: CAERLAGGVETQYF. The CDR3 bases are TGTGCCGAAAGACTAGCGGGAGGAGTGGAGACCCAGTACTTC. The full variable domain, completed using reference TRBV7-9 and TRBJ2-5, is DTGVSQNPRHKITKRGQNVTFRCDPISEHNRLYWYRQTLGQGPEFLTYFQNEAQLEKSRLLSDRFSAERPKGSFSTLEIQRTEQGDSAMYLCAERLAGGVETQYFGPGTRLLVL.

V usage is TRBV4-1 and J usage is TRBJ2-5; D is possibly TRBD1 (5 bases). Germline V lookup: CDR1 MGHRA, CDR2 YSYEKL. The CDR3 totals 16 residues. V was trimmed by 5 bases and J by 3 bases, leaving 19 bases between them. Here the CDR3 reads CASSLPSKGSKETQYF. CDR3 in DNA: TGCGCCAGCAGCTTACCGTCAAAGGGGTCTAAAGAGACCCAGTACTTC.

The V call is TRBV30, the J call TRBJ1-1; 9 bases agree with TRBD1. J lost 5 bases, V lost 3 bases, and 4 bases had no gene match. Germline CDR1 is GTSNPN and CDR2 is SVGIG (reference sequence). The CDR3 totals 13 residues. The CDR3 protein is CAWRDRGRTEAFF. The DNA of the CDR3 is TGTGCCTGGAGGGACAGGGGAAGGACTGAAGCTTTCTTT.

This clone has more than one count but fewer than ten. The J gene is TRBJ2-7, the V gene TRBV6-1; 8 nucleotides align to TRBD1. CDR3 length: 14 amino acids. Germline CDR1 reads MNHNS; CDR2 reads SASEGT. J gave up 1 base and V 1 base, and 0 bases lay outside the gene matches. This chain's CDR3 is CASSEGDRSYEQYF. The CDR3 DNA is TGTGCCAGCAGTGAAGGGGACAGGTCCTACGAGCAGTACTTC.

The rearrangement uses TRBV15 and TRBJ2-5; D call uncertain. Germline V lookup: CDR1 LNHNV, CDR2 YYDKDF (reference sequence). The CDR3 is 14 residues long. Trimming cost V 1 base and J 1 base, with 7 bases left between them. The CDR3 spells CATSRGARQETQYF. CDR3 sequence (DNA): TGTGCCACCAGCAGAGGGGCCCGCCAAGAGACCCAGTACTTC.

CDR3 coding DNA: TGTGCCTGGAGTTTTAGCGGGAGTATGGCCCAGTACTTC. Encoded protein: CAWSFSGSMAQYF. V gene TRBV30 combines with J gene TRBJ2-5; 9 bases line up with TRBD2. The V gene's germline CDR1 is GTSNPN and CDR2 SVGIG (reference sequence). Trimming cost V 2 bases and J 9 bases; bases outside gene matches: 7. The CDR3 extends over 13 amino acids.

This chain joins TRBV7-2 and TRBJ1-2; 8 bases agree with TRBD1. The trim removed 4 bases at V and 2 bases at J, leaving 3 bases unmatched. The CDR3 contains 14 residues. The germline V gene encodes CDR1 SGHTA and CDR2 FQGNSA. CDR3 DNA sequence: TGTGCCAGCAGCTCCCGGACAGGGAACTATGGCTACACCTTC. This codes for CASSSRTGNYGYTF.

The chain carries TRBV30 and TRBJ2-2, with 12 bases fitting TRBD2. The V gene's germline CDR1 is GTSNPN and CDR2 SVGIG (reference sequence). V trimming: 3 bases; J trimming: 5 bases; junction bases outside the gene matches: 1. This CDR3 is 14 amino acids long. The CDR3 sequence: CAWRLAGGTGELFF. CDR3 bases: TGTGCCTGGAGGCTAGCGGGGGGGACCGGGGAGCTGTTTTTT.

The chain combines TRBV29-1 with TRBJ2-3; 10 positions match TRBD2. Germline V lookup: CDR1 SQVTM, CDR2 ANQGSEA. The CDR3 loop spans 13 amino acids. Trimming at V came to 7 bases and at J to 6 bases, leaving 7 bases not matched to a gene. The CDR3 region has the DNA TGCAGCGGAATTAGCGGGAGGTGGGATACGCAGTATTTT. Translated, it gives CSGISGRWDTQYF.